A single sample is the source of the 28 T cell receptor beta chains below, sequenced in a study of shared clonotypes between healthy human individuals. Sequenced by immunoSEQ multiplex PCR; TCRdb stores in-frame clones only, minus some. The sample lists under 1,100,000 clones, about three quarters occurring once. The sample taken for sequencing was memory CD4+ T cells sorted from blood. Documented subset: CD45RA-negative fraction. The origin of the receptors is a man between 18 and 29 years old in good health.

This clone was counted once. The CDR3 nucleotides read TGCGCCAGCAGCCAAGCGCGCGCCGGGGAGCTGTTTTTT. It codes for CASSQARAGELFF. The chain couples TRBV4-3 to TRBJ2-2; D call uncertain. The V and J ends lost 1 base and 6 bases respectively, with 6 bases between them. CDR3 length equals 13 residues. CDR1 is LGHNA, CDR2 YSLEER, per germline.

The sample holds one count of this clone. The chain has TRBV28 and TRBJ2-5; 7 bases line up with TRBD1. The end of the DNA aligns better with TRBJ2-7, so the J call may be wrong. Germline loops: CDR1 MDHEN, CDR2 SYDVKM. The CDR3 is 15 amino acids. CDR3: CASSPQGTASYEQYF. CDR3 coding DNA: TGTGCCAGCAGTCCTCAGGGGACAGCCTCCTACGAGCAGTACTTC.

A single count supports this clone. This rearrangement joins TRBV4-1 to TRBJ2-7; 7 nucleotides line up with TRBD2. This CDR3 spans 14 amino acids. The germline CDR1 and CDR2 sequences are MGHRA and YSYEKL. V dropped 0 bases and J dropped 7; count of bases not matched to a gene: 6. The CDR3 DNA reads TGCGCCAGCAGCCAAGAGAGACTAGCAGGGGAGCAGTACTTC. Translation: CASSQERLAGEQYF.

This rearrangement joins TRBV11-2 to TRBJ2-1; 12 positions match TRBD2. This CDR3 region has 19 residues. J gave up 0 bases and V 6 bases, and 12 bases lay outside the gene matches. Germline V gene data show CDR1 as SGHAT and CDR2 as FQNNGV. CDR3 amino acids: CASRTLTSGSRGSYNEQFF. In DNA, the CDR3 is TGTGCCAGCAGGACGTTGACTAGCGGGAGCCGGGGCTCCTACAATGAGCAGTTCTTC.

In nucleotides, the CDR3 is TGTGCCAGCAGTCAGGGGGGGATGAACACTGAAGCTTTCTTT. It yields the protein CASSQGGMNTEAFF. This rearrangement joins TRBV25-1 to TRBJ1-1; TRBD1 matches at 7 bases. Looked up from germline, CDR1 is MGHDK and CDR2 is SYGVNS. This CDR3 comprises 14 residues. V gave up 5 bases and J gave up 0 bases; unmatched junction bases: 3.

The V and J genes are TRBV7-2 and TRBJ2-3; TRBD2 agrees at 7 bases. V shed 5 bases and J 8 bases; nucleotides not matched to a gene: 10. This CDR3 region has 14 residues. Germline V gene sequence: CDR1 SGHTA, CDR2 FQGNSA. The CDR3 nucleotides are TGTGCCAGCAGCCATAGCGGTGGGGGGGGTACGCAGTATTTT. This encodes CASSHSGGGGTQYF.

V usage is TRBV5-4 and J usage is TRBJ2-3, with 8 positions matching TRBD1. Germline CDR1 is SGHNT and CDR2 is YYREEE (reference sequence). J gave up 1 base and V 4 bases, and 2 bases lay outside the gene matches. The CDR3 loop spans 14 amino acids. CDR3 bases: TGTGCCAGCAGCCCGGGACAGGGCACAGATACGCAGTATTTT. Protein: CASSPGQGTDTQYF.

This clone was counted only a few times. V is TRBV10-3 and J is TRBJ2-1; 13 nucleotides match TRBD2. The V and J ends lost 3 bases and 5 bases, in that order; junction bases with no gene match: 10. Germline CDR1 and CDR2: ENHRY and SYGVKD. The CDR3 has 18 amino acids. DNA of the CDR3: TGTGCCATCAGTGACCTTGGACTAGCGGGAGCTTCTAACAATGAGCAGTTCTTC. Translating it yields CAISDLGLAGASNNEQFF.

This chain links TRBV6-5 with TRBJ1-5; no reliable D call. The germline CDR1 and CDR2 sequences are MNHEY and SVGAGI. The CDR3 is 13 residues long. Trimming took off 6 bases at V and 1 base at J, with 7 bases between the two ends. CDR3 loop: CASRKVSNQPQHF. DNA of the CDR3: TGTGCCAGCAGAAAGGTGAGCAATCAGCCCCAGCATTTT.

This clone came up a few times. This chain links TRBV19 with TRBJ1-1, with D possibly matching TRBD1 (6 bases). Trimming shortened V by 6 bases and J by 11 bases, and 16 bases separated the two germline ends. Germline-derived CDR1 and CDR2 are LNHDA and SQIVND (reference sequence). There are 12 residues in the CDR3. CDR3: CASRGGGREAFF. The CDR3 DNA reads TGTGCCAGTAGAGGGGGGGGCCGGGAGGCTTTCTTT. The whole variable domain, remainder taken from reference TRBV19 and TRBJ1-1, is DGGITQSPKYLFRKEGQNVTLSCEQNLNHDAMYWYRQDPGQGLRLIYYSQIVNDFQKGDIAEGYSVSREKKESFPLTVTSAQKNPTAFYLCASRGGGREAFFGQGTRLTVV.

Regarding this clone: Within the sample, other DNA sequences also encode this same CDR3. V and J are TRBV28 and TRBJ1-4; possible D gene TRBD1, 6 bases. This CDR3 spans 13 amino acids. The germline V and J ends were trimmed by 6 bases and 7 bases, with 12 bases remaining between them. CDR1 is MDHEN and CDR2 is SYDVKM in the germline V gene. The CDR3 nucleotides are TGTGCCAGCAGCCCCGGCAGGGGTGAAAAACTGTTTTTT. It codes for CASSPGRGEKLFF.

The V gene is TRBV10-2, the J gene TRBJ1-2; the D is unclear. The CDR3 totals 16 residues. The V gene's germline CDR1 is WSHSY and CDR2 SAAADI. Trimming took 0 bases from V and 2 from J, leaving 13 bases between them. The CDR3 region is CASSESIGVSNYGYTF. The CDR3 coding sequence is TGCGCCAGCAGTGAGTCGATTGGAGTGTCCAACTATGGCTACACCTTC.

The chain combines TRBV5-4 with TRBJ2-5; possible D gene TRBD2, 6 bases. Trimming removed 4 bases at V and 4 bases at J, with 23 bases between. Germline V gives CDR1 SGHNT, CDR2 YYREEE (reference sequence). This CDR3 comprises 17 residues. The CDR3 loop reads CASSPGGAGRVRETQYF. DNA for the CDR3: TGTGCCAGCAGCCCCGGAGGGGCAGGGCGGGTGAGAGAGACCCAGTACTTC. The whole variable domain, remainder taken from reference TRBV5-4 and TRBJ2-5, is ETGVTQSPTHLIKTRGQQVTLRCSSQSGHNTVSWYQQALGQGPQFIFQYYREEENGRGNFPPRFSGLQFPNYSSELNVNALELDDSALYLCASSPGGAGRVRETQYFGPGTRLLVL.

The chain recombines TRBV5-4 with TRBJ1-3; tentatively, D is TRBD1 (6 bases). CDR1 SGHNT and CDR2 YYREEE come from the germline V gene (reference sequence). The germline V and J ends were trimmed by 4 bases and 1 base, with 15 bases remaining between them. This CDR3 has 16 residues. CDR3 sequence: CASSPEGGKSGNTIYF. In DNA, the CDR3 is TGTGCCAGCAGCCCCGAAGGGGGGAAATCTGGAAACACCATATATTTT.

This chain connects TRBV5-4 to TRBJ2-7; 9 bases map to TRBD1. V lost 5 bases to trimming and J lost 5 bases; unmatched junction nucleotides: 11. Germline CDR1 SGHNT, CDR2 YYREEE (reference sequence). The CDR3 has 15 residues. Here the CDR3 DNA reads TGTGCCAGCAGGCCTGGGGGACAGGGCAAAGACGAGCAGTACTTC. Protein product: CASRPGGQGKDEQYF.

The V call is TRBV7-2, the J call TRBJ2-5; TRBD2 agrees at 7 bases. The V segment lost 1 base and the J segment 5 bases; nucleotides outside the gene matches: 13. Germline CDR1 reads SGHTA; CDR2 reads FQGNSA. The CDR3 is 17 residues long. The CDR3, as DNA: TGTGCCAGCAGCTTAGGTCCTAGCGGAAGAGGTCGGGAGACCCAGTACTTC. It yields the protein CASSLGPSGRGRETQYF.

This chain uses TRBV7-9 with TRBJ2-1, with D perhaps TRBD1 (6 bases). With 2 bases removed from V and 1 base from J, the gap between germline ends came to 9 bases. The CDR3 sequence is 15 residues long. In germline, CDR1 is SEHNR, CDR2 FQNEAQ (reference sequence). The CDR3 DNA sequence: TGTGCCAGCAGCTTACGGACAGAATCCTACAATGAGCAGTTCTTC. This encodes CASSLRTESYNEQFF.

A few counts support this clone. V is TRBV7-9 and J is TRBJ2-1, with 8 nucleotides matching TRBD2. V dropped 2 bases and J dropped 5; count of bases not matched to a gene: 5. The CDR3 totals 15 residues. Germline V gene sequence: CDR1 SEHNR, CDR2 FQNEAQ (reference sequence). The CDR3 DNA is TGTGCCAGCAGCTTATTTAGCGGGAAGAACAATGAGCAGTTCTTC. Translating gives CASSLFSGKNNEQFF.

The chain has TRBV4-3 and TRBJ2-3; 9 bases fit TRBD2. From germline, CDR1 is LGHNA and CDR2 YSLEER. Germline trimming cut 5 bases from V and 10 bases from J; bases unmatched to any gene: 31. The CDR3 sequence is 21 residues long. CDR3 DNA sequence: TGCGCCAGCAGCAAAGGGCGGACTAGCGAAATATCCCACAGATACCCTCAGGCGCAGTATTTT. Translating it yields CASSKGRTSEISHRYPQAQYF.

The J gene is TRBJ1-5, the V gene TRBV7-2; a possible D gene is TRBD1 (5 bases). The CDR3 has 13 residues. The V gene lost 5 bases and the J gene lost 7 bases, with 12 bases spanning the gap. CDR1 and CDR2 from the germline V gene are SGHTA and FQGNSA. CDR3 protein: CASSSQGGQPQHF. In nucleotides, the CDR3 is TGTGCCAGCAGCAGTCAGGGAGGACAGCCCCAGCATTTT.

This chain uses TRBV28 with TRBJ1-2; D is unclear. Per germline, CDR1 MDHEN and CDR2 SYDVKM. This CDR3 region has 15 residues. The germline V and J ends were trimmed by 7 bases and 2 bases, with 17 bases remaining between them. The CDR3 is CASTLDPRENYGYTF. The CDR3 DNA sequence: TGTGCCAGCACCTTGGACCCCCGGGAAAACTATGGCTACACCTTC.

This CDR3 reads CASSGIGVGYTF. CDR3 DNA sequence: TGTGCCAGCAGTGGAATAGGGGTTGGCTACACCTTC. The V gene is TRBV28, the J gene TRBJ1-2; D is possibly TRBD1 (5 bases). The CDR3 extends over 12 amino acids. The germline gives CDR1 MDHEN, CDR2 SYDVKM. The germline V and J ends were trimmed by 5 bases and 7 bases, with 11 bases remaining between them.

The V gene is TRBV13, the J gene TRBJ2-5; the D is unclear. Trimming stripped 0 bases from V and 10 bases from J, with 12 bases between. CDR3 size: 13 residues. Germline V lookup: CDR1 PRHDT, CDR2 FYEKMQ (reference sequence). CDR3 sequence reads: CASSLGRQVGQYF. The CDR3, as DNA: TGTGCCAGCAGCTTAGGCCGGCAAGTCGGCCAGTACTTC. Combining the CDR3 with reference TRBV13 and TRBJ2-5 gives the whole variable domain AAGVIQSPRHLIKEKRETATLKCYPIPRHDTVYWYQQGPGQDPQFLISFYEKMQSDKGSIPDRFSAQQFSDYHSELNMSSLELGDSALYFCASSLGRQVGQYFGPGTRLLVL.

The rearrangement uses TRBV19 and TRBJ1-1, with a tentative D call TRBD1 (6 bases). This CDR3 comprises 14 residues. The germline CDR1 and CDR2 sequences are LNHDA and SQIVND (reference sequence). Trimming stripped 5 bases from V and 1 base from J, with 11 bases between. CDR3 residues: CASSFRGQNTEAFF. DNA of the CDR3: TGTGCCAGTAGTTTCCGGGGGCAGAACACTGAAGCTTTCTTT. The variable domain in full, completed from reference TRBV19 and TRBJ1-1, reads DGGITQSPKYLFRKEGQNVTLSCEQNLNHDAMYWYRQDPGQGLRLIYYSQIVNDFQKGDIAEGYSVSREKKESFPLTVTSAQKNPTAFYLCASSFRGQNTEAFFGQGTRLTVV.

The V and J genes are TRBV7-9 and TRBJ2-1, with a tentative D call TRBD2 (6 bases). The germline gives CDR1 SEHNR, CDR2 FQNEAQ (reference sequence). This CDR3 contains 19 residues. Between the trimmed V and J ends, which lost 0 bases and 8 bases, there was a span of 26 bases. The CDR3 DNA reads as TGTGCCAGCAGCTTAGCGCGTGCGGGGAGCCCCTTCCGGGTCGATGAGCAGTTCTTC. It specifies CASSLARAGSPFRVDEQFF.

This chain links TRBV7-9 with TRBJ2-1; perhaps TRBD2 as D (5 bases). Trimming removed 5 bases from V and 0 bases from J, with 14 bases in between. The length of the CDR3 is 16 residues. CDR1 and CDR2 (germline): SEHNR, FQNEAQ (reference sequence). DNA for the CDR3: TGTGCCAGCAGCATCAGCGGTAGGAGCTCCTACAATGAGCAGTTCTTC. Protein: CASSISGRSSYNEQFF.

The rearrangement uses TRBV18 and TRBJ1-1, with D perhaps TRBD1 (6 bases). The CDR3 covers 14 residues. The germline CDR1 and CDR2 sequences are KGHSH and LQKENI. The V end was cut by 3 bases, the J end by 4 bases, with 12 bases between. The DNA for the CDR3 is TGTGCCAGCTCACCCGTCGGAGGGGGCACTGAAGCTTTCTTT. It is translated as CASSPVGGGTEAFF.

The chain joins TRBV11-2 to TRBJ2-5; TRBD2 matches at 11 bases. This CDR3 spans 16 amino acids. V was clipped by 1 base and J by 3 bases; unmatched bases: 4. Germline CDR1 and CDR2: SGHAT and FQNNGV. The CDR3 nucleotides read TGTGCCAGCAGCTTAGGGACTAGCGGGCCTAAAGAGACCCAGTACTTC. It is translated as CASSLGTSGPKETQYF.